A selection of T cell receptor beta chains follows, all from one sample in a study of Graves' ophthalmopathy and Graves' hyperthyroidism. Via MiXCR, TCRdb re-called the multiplex PCR reads, giving one row per CDR3 protein. In the table there are 300,000 to 500,000 distinct CDR3 sequences, 15% of which are singletons. The sample was peripheral blood. Every receptor here comes from a woman aged 18-29 years with stable Graves' hyperthyroidism. CDR3s include the opening cysteine and the closing phenylalanine or tryptophan. Each record gives: clone size, J gene, V gene, D gene, CDR3 protein, CDR3 DNA. D genes are given only for firm matches. Clone size is given for some rows only: seen once, a few or many times, or a class if the clone is expanded.

NA	TRBJ2-5	TRBV29-1	NA	CSVFGGYIQETQYF	TGCAGCGTTTTTGGAGGGTACATCCAAGAGACCCAGTACTTC
NA	TRBJ2-7	TRBV20-1	TRBD1	CSAPDRGSLEGEQYF	TGCAGTGCTCCGGACAGGGGTTCCCTTGAGGGGGAGCAGTACTTC
NA	TRBJ2-5	TRBV7-4	TRBD2	CASRYGGKETQYF	TGTGCCAGCAGATACGGGGGGAAAGAGACCCAGTACTTC
many	TRBJ1-1	TRBV6-5	NA	CASSYGQNTEAFF	TGTGCCAGCAGTTACGGGCAGAACACTGAAGCTTTCTTT
NA	TRBJ2-5	TRBV5-1	NA	CASSFTFGSLRLSQETQYF	TGCGCCAGCAGCTTTACATTTGGCTCCCTACGACTAAGCCAAGAGACCCAGTACTTC
NA	TRBJ1-2	TRBV9	TRBD1	CASNHKGQGNYGFTF	TGTGCCAGCAACCATAAGGGACAGGGGAACTATGGCTTCACCTTC
few	TRBJ2-5	TRBV29-1	TRBD2	CSVETSGGAAAETQYF	TGCAGCGTTGAAACCAGCGGGGGGGCCGCGGCGGAGACCCAGTACTTC
NA	TRBJ1-3	TRBV6-1	TRBD1	CASRGQRARGNTIYF	TGTGCCAGCAGGGGACAGAGGGCGCGGGGAAACACCATATATTTT
many	TRBJ1-2	TRBV7-9	NA	CASSLEAGMSEGYTF	TGTGCCAGCAGCTTAGAGGCAGGGATGTCGGAAGGCTACACCTTC
NA	TRBJ2-2	TRBV9	NA	CASSVQMNTGELFF	TGTGCCAGCAGCGTCCAGATGAACACCGGGGAGCTGTTTTTT
NA	TRBJ1-1	TRBV6-1	TRBD1	CASRQNRGLNTEAFF	TGTGCCAGCAGACAAAACAGGGGGCTGAACACTGAAGCTTTCTTT
NA	TRBJ1-1	TRBV13	NA	CASSRRVTASNTEAFF	TGTGCCAGCAGTCGGCGGGTCACAGCGAGCAACACTGAAGCTTTCTTT
many	TRBJ2-7	TRBV7-8	TRBD1	CASSPRRTGVHEQYF	TGTGCCAGCAGCCCCCGCCGAACAGGGGTCCACGAGCAGTACTTC
many	TRBJ1-5	TRBV7-2	TRBD1	CASSVTGGQPQHF	TGTGCCAGCAGCGTCACAGGGGGTCAGCCCCAGCATTTT
many	TRBJ2-3	TRBV6-2/TRBV6-3	NA	CASSDRFADTQYF	TGTGCCAGCAGTGACCGGTTCGCAGATACGCAGTATTTT
many	TRBJ1-2	TRBV6-1	TRBD1	CASGFDRDYGYTF	TGTGCCAGCGGATTCGACAGGGACTATGGCTACACCTTC
few	TRBJ1-6	TRBV10-2	NA	CASSEPQNSGPNRLRVHF	TGCGCCAGCAGTGAGCCGCAGAACTCCGGGCCGAATAGACTACGGGTCCACTTT
NA	TRBJ1-1	TRBV3-1	NA	CASSQRAGNIEAFF	TGTGCCAGCAGCCAGAGAGCAGGGAATATTGAAGCTTTCTTT
many	TRBJ2-7	TRBV6-2/TRBV6-3	TRBD1	CATADRVLYEQYF	TGTGCCACTGCCGACAGGGTATTGTACGAGCAGTACTTC
NA	TRBJ2-4	TRBV12-3/TRBV12-4	NA	CASTWGSGGVINIQYF	TGTGCCAGCACCTGGGGGTCAGGGGGGGTCATAAACATTCAGTACTTC
many	TRBJ1-1	TRBV12-3/TRBV12-4	NA	CASSLGHVLNTEAFF	TGTGCCAGCAGTCTGGGACACGTCTTGAACACTGAAGCTTTCTTT
few	TRBJ2-7	TRBV5-1	NA	CASSLGGAFDEQYF	TGCGCCAGCAGCTTAGGCGGGGCCTTCGACGAGCAGTACTTC
few	TRBJ2-7	TRBV20-1	TRBD1	CSARVIRPGQTYEQYF	TGCAGTGCTAGAGTCATAAGGCCGGGACAGACCTACGAGCAGTACTTC
few	TRBJ2-2	TRBV4-2	NA	CASSQGGASTGELFF	TGTGCCAGCAGCCAAGGGGGGGCCTCCACCGGGGAGCTGTTTTTT
few	TRBJ2-4	TRBV20-1	NA	CSARQGRGKNIQYF	TGCAGTGCCAGACAGGGGCGGGGGAAAAACATTCAGTACTTC
many	TRBJ1-2	TRBV10-2	TRBD1	CASSETGERTF	TGCGCCAGCAGCGAAACAGGGGAGCGGACCTTC
many	TRBJ2-7	TRBV7-9	NA	CASSLNYEQYF	TGTGCCAGCAGCTTAAATTACGAGCAGTACTTC
many	TRBJ1-3	TRBV7-6	NA	CASSSPWRSSGNTIYF	TGTGCCAGCAGCTCCCCGTGGAGGTCCTCTGGAAACACCATATATTTT
many	TRBJ2-5	TRBV6-1	NA	CASSTGWETQYF	TGTGCCAGCAGTACAGGGTGGGAGACCCAGTACTTC
many	TRBJ1-2	TRBV11-2	NA	CASSLEGPDYGYTF	TGTGCCAGCAGCTTAGAGGGCCCGGACTATGGCTACACCTTC
many	TRBJ2-7	TRBV7-2	TRBD1	CASSYQGGRGQYF	TGTGCCAGCAGCTATCAAGGGGGCAGGGGGCAGTACTTC
NA	TRBJ2-2	TRBV4-2	TRBD2	CASSSAVAGITGELFF	TGTGCCAGCAGCTCAGCGGTAGCGGGTATCACCGGGGAGCTGTTTTTT
many	TRBJ1-1	TRBV7-2	NA	CASSFQLGNTEAFF	TGTGCCAGCAGCTTTCAATTGGGGAACACTGAAGCTTTCTTT